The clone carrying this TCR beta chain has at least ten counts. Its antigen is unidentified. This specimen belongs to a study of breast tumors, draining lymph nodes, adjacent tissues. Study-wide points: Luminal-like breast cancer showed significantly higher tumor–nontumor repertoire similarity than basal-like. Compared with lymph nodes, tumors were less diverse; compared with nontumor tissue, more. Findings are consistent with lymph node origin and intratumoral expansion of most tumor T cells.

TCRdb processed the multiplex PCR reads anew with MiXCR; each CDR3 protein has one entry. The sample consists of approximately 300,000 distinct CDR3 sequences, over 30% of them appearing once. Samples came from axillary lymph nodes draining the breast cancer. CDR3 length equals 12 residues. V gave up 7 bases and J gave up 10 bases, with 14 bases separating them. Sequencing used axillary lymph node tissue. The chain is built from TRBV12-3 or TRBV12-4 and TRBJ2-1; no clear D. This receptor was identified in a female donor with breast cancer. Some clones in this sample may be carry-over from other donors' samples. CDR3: CASTYGTAEQFF. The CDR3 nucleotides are TGTGCCAGCACTTATGGTACAGCCGAGCAGTTCTTC.